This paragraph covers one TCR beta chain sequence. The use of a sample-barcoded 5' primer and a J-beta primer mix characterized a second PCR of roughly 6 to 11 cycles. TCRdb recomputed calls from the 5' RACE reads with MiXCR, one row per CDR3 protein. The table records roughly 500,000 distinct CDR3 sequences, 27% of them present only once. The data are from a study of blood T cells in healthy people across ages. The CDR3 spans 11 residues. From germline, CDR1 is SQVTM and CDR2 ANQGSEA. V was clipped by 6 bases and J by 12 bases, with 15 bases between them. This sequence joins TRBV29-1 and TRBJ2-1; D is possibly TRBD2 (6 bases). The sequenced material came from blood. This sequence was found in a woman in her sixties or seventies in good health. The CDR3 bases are TGCAGCGTGGCACTCGGAGGGGTGCAGTTCTTC. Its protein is CSVALGGVQFF.